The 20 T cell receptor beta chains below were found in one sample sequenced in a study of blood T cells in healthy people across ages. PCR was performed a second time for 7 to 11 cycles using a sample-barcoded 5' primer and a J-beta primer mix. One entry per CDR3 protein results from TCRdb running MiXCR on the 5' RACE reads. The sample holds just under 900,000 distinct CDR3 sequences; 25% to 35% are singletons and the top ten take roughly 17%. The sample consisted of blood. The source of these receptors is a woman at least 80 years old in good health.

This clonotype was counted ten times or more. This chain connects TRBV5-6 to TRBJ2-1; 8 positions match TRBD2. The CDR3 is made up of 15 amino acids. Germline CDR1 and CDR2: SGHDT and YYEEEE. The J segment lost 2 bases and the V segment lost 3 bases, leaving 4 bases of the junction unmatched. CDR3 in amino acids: CASSSGGGPYNEQFF. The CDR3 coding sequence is TGTGCCAGCAGCTCGGGGGGGGGCCCCTACAATGAGCAGTTCTTC.

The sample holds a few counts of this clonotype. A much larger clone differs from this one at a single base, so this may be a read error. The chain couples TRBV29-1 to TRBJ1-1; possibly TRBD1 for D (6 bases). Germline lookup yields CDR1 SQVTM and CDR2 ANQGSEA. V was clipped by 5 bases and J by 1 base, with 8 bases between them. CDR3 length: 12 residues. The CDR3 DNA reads TGCAGCGTTATGACAGGGAACACTGAAGCTTTCTTT. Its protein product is CSVMTGNTEAFF.

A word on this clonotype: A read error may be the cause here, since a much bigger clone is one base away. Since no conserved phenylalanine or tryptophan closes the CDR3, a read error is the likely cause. The CDR3 protein is CASSPGGTEAFI. CDR3 bases: TGTGCCAGTAGCCCAGGGGGCACTGAAGCTTTCATT. This rearrangement joins TRBV19 to TRBJ1-1; TRBD1 aligns across 7 bases. The CDR3 is made up of 12 amino acids. The J segment lost 4 bases and the V segment lost 6 bases, leaving 2 bases of the junction unmatched. Germline V CDR1 and CDR2: LNHDA, SQIVND (reference sequence).

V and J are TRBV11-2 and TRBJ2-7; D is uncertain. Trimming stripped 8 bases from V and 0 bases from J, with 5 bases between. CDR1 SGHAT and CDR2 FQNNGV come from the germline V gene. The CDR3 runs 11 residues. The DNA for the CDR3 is TGTGCCAGCGAGCTCTCCTACGAGCAGTACTTC. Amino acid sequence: CASELSYEQYF.

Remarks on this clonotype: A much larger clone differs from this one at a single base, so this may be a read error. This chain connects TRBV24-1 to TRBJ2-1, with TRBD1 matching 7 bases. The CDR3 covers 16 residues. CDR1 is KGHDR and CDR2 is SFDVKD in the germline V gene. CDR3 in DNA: TGTGCCACCAGTGATCCGGACAGGTTTAACTACAATGAGCGGTTCTTC. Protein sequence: CATSDPDRFNYNERFF.

CDR3 nucleotides: TGCGCCAGCAGCTCGAGCGGGGCCACCTACAATGAGCAGTACTTC. Translated: CASSSSGATYNEQYF. The gene calls are TRBV5-1 and TRBJ2-1, with 7 nucleotides matching TRBD2. The DNA end favors TRBJ2-7, so the J call may be wrong. This CDR3 is built from 15 residues. CDR1 and CDR2 from the germline V gene are SGHRS and YFSETQ.

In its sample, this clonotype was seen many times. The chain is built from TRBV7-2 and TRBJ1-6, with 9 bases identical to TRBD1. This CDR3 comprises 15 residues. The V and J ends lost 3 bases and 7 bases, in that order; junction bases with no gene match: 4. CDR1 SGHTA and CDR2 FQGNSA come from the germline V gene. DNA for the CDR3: TGTGCCAGCAGCTTCGACAGGGGGAGGAATTCACCCCTCCACTTT. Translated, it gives CASSFDRGRNSPLHF.

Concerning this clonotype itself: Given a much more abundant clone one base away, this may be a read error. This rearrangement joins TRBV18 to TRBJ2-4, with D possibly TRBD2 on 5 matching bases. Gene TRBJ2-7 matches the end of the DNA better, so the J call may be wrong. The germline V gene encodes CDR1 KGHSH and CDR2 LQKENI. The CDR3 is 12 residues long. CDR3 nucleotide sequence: TGTGCCAGCTCACGAGGGTGCGACGAGCAGTACTTC. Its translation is CASSRGCDEQYF.

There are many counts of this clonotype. The CDR3 loop is CSAPRGASTDTQYF. Here the CDR3 DNA reads TGCAGTGCCCCACGGGGGGCTAGCACAGATACGCAGTATTTT. V is TRBV20-1 and J is TRBJ2-3, with a possible D match to TRBD2 (7 bases). The CDR3 is 14 residues long. CDR1 is DFQATT, CDR2 SNEGSKA, per germline (reference sequence). Between the trimmed V and J ends, which lost 6 bases and 0 bases, there was a span of 13 bases.

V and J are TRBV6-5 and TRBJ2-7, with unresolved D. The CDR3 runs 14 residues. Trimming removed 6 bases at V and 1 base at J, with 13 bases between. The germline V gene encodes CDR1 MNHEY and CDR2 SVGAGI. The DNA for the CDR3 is TGTGCCAGCAGCCTAACCTGGGGTTCCTACGAGCAGTACTTC. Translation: CASSLTWGSYEQYF.

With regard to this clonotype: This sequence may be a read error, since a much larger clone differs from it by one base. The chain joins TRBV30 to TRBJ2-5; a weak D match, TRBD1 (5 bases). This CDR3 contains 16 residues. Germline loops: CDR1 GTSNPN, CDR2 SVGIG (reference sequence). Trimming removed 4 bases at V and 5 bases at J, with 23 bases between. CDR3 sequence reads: CAWKGHRLVSKETQYF. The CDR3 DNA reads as TGTGCCTGGAAAGGACACAGGCTAGTCAGTAAGGAGACCCAGTACTTC.

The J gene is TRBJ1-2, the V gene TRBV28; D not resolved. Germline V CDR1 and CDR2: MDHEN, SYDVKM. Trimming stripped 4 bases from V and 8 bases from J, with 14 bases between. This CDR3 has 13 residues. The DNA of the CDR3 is TGTGCCAGCAGTTCTCGGGCCGTTCGGGGCTACACCTTC. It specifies CASSSRAVRGYTF.

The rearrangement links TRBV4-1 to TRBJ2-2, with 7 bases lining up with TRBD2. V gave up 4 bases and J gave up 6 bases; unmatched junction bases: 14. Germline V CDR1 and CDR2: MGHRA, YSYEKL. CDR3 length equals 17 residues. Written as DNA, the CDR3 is TGCGCCAGCAGCCGATATCTAGCGGCGGGGGTATCCGGGGAGCTGTTTTTT. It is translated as CASSRYLAAGVSGELFF.

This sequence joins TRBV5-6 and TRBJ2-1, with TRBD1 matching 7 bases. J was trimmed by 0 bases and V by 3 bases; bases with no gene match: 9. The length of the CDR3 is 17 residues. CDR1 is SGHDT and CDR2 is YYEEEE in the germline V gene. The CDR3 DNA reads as TGTGCCAGCAGCTCAAGACAGGGATTAAGCTCCTACAATGAGCAGTTCTTC. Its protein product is CASSSRQGLSSYNEQFF.

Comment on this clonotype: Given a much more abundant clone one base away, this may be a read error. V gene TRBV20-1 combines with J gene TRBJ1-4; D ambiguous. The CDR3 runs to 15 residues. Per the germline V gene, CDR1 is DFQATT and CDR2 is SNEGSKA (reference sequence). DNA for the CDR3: TGCAGTGCTAATAATCGCGGGATATCTAATGAAAAACTGTCTTTT. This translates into CSANNRGISNEKLSF.

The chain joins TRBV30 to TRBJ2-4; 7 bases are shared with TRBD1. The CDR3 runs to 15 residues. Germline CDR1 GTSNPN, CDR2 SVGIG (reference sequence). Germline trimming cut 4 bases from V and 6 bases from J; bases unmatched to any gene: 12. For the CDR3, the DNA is TGTGCCTGGACCCTGACCAGGGACAGCGTAAACATTCAGTACTTC. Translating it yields CAWTLTRDSVNIQYF.

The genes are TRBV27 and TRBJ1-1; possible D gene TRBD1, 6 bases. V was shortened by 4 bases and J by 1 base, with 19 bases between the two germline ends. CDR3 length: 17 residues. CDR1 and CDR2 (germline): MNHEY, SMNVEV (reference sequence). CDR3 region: CASSSPARRGGNTEAFF. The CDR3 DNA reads TGTGCCAGCAGTTCTCCGGCCCGAAGAGGGGGGAACACTGAAGCTTTCTTT.

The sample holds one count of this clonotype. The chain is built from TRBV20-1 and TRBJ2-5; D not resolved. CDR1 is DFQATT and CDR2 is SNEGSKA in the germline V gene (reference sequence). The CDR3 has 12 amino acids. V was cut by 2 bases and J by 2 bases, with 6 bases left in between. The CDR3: CSARLLQETQYF. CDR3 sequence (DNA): TGCAGTGCTAGACTTTTGCAAGAGACCCAGTACTTC.

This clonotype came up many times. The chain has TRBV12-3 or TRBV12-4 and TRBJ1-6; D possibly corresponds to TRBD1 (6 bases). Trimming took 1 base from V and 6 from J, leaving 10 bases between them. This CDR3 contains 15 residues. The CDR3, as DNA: TGTGCCAGCAGTTTAGGGGGGCTGGGTAATTCACCCCTCCACTTT. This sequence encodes CASSLGGLGNSPLHF.

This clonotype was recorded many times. DNA of the CDR3: TGTGCCAGCAGTTACTCCTCGAGGGGGACAACAGATACGCAGTATTTT. It is translated as CASSYSSRGTTDTQYF. V usage is TRBV6-5 and J usage is TRBJ2-3; TRBD1 might be the D (6 bases). Germline V gives CDR1 MNHEY, CDR2 SVGAGI. The CDR3 is made up of 16 amino acids. V lost 0 bases to trimming and J lost 3 bases, with 13 bases between them.